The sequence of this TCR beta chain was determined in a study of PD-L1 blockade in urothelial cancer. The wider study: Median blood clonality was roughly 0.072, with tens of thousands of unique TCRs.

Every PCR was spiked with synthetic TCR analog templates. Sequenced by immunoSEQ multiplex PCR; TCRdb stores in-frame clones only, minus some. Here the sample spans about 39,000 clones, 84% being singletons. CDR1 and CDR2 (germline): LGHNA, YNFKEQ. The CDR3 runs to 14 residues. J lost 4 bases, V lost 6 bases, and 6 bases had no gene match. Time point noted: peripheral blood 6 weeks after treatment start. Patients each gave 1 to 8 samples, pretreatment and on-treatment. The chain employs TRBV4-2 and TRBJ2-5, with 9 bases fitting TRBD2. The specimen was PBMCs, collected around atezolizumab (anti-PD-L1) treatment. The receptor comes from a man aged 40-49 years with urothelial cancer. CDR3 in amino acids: CASRPTSGGETQYF. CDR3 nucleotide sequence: TGTGCCAGCAGGCCGACTAGCGGTGGAGAGACCCAGTACTTC.